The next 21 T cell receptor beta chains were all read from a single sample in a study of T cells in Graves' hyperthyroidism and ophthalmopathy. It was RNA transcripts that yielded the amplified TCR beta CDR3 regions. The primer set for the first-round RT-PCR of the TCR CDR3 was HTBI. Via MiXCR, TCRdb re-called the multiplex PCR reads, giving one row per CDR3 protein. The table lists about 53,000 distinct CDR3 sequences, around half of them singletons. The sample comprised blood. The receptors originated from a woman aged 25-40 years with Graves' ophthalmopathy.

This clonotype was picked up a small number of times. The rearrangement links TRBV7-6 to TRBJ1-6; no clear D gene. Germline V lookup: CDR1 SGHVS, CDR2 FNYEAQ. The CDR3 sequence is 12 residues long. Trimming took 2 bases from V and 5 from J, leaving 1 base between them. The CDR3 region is CASSLNNSPLHF. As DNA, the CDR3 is TGTGCCAGCAGCTTAAATAATTCACCCCTCCACTTT.

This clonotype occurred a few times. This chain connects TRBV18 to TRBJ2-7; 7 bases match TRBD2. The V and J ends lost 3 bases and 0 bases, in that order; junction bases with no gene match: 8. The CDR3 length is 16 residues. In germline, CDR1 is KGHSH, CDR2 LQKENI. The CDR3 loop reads CASSPRGVPNSYEQYF. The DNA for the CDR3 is TGTGCCAGCTCACCTCGGGGGGTACCCAACTCCTACGAGCAGTACTTC.

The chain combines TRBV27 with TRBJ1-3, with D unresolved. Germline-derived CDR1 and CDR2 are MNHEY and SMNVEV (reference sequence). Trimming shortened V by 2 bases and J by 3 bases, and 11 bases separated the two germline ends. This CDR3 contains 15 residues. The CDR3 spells CASSLTGVGGNTIYF. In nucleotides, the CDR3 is TGTGCCAGCAGTTTAACCGGGGTTGGTGGAAACACCATATATTTT.

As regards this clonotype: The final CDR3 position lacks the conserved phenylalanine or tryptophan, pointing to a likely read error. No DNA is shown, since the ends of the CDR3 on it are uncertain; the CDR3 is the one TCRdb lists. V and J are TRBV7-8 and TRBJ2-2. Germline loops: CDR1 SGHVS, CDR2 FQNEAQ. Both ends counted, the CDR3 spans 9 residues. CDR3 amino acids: CASSLTGVL.

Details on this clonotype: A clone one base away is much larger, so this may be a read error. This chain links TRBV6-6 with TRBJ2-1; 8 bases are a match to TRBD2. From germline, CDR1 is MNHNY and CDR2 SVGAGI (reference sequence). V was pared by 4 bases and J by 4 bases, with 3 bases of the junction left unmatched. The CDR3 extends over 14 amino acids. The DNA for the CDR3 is TGTGCCAGCAGTTCAGCGGGAGAGTACAATGAGCAGTTCTTC. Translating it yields CASSSAGEYNEQFF.

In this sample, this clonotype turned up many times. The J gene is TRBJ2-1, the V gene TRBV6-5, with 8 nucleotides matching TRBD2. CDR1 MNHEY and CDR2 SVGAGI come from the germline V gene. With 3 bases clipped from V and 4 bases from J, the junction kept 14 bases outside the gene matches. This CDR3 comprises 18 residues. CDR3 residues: CASSYSGRAHKLYNEQFF. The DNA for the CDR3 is TGTGCCAGCAGTTATTCCGGGAGGGCCCACAAACTTTACAATGAGCAGTTCTTC.

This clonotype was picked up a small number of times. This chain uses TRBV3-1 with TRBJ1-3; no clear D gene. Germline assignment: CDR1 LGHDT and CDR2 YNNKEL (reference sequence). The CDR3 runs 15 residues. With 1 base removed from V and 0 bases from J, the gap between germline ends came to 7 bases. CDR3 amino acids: CASSQGGYSGNTIYF. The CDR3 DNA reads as TGTGCCAGCAGCCAAGGGGGATACTCTGGAAACACCATATATTTT.

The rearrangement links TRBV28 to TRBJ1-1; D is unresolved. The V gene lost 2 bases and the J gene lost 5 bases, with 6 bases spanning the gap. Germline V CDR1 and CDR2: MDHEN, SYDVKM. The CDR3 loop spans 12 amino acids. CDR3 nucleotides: TGTGCCAGCAGTTTACTTGTGACTGAAGCTTTCTTT. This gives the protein CASSLLVTEAFF.

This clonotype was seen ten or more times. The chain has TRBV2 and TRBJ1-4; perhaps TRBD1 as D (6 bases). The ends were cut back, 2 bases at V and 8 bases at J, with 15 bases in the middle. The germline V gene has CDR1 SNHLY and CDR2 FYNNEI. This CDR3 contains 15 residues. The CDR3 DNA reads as TGTGCCAGCAGTGAAAGAACAGGGTCTGGGGAAAAACTGTTTTTT. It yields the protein CASSERTGSGEKLFF. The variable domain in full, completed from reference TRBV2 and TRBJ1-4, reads EPEVTQTPSHQVTQMGQEVILRCVPISNHLYFYWYRQILGQKVEFLVSFYNNEISEKSEIFDDQFSVERPDGSNFTLKIRSTKLEDSAMYFCASSERTGSGEKLFFGSGTQLSVL.

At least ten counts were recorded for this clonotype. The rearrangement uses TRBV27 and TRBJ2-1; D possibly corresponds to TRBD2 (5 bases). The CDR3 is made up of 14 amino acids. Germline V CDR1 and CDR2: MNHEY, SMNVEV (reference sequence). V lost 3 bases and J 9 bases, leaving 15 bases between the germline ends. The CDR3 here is CASSFLTGSREQFF. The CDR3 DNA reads TGTGCCAGCAGTTTCCTCACGGGGAGTCGTGAGCAGTTCTTC.

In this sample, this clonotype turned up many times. The CDR3 loop reads CASSIGWLAGSYNEQFF. CDR3 coding DNA: TGTGCCAGTAGTATAGGTTGGTTAGCGGGTTCCTACAATGAGCAGTTCTTC. The gene calls are TRBV19 and TRBJ2-1, with TRBD2 matching 7 bases. Trimming took 1 base from V and 1 from J; bases not matched to a gene: 7. The length of the CDR3 is 17 residues. The germline V gene encodes CDR1 LNHDA and CDR2 SQIVND (reference sequence).

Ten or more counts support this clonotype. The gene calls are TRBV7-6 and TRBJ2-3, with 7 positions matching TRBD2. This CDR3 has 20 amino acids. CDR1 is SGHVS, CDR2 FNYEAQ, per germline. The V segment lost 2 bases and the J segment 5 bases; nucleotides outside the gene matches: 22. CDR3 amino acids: CASSLIGHRGVAGGGDTQYF. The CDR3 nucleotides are TGTGCCAGCAGCTTAATAGGTCATCGGGGAGTAGCGGGTGGGGGAGATACGCAGTATTTT.

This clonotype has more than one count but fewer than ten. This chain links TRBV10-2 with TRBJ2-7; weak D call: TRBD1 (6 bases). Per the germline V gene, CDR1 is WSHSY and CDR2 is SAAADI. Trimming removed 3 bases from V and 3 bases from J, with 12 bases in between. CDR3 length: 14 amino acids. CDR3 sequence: CASSDSQGSYEQYF. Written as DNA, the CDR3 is TGCGCCAGCAGTGATAGCCAGGGGAGCTACGAGCAGTACTTC.

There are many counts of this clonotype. CDR3 DNA sequence: TGTGCCAGCAGTCGGGCTGCCTACGAGCAGTACTTC. It yields the protein CASSRAAYEQYF. This sequence joins TRBV28 and TRBJ2-7; D unresolved. V lost 5 bases, J lost 2 bases, and 7 bases lay in between. The CDR3 length is 12 residues. Per the germline V gene, CDR1 is MDHEN and CDR2 is SYDVKM.

CDR3 residues: CASSLGTLFTQYF. The CDR3 coding sequence is TGTGCCAGCAGCTTAGGGACTCTCTTTACCCAGTACTTC. The chain combines TRBV7-9 with TRBJ2-5; tentatively, D is TRBD2 (5 bases). The germline gives CDR1 SEHNR, CDR2 FQNEAQ (reference sequence). This CDR3 spans 13 amino acids. Trimming took off 1 base at V and 8 bases at J, with 11 bases between the two ends.

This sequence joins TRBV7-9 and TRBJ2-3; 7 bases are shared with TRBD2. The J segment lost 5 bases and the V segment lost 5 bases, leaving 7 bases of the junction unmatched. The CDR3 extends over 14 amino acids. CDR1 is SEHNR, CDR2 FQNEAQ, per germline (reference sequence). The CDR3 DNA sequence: TGTGCCAGCAGCCTTACCGCGGGGGAAGATACGCAGTATTTT. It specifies CASSLTAGEDTQYF.

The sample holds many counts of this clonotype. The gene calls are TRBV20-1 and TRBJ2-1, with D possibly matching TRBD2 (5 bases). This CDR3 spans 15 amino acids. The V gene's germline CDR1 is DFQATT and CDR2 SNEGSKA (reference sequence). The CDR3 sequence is CSLISEDSSYNEQFF. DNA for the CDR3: TGCAGCTTGATTTCGGAGGATAGCTCCTACAATGAGCAGTTCTTC.

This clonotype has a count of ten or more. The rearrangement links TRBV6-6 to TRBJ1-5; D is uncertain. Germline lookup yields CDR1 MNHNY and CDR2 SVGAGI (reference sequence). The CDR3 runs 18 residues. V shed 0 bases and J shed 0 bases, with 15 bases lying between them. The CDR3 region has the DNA TGTGCCAGCAGTTACTCGGACCGAAACAGATATAGCAATCAGCCCCAGCATTTT. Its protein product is CASSYSDRNRYSNQPQHF.

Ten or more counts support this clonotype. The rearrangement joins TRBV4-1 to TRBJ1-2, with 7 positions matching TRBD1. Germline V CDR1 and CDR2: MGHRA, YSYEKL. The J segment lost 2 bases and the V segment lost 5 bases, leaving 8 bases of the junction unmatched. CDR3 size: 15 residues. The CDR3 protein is CASSSRTTGNYGYTF. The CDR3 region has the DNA TGCGCCAGCAGCAGCCGAACGACAGGGAACTATGGCTACACCTTC.

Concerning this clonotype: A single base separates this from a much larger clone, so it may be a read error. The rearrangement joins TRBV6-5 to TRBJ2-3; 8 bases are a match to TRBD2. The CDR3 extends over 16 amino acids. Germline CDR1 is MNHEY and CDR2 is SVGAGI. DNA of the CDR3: TGTGCCAACAGTTACGATAGCGGGATTAGCACAGATACGCAGTATTTT. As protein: CANSYDSGISTDTQYF.

For the CDR3, the DNA is TGTGCCAGCAGTTACGGGAGCGGGAGGGCAGATACGCAGTATTTT. This translates into CASSYGSGRADTQYF. The rearrangement links TRBV6-2 or TRBV6-3 to TRBJ2-3; 10 positions agree with TRBD2. CDR1 MNHEY and CDR2 SVGEGT come from the germline V gene. V lost 2 bases to trimming and J lost 4 bases; unmatched junction nucleotides: 3. The CDR3 runs to 15 residues.